This T cell receptor beta chain emerged from a study of post-analysis software for immune sequencing data. Findings of the study overall: Batch-matched samples strongly co-clustered by F measure. Roughly 5 TRBV segments (TRBV5-6, TRBV5-1 and TRBV20-1 among them) occurred more frequently in patients than in controls. Compared with controls, patients showed significantly lower normalized Chao1 diversity.

This clonotype was seen a single time. Its antigen is unknown. Unique molecular identifiers were present in the TCR beta cDNA libraries. A population of roughly 1 to 11 million T cells gave rise to a few hundred thousand cDNA molecules. TCRdb called the PCR reads again in MiXCR, with one record for every CDR3 protein. The data show hundreds of thousands of distinct CDR3 sequences, 44% seen once. The CDR3 is made up of 15 amino acids. Trimming removed 7 bases from V and 7 bases from J; junction bases left unmatched: 8. Sequencing input: blood. The sequence was obtained from a girl aged 10 to 17 with multiple sclerosis. The rearrangement uses TRBV12-3 or TRBV12-4 and TRBJ1-5, with 12 bases identical to TRBD1. The CDR3 spells CASTRGTGGMQPQHF. The CDR3 bases are TGTGCCAGCACCAGAGGGACAGGGGGCATGCAGCCCCAGCATTTT.